The T cell receptor beta chain under discussion was sequenced for a study of patients and donors after allogeneic stem cell transplantation. CDR1 and CDR2 from the germline V gene are SEHNR and FQNEAQ (reference sequence). V shed 7 bases and J 4 bases; nucleotides not matched to a gene: 6. This CDR3 is built from 15 residues. This clonotype has just a few counts. TCRdb independently ran MiXCR on the RT-PCR reads; one entry per CDR3 protein. The sample has roughly 880,000 distinct CDR3 sequences, over 15% seen once; the top ten hold 5% to 7.5%. The J gene is TRBJ2-6, the V gene TRBV7-9; 8 nucleotides match TRBD1. The sequencing input was blood, either unsorted or a sorted T cell fraction (not recorded which). The receptor comes from a human donor who was either an allogeneic HSCT recipient or a stem cell or donor lymphocyte infusion donor (not recorded which). It is not recorded whose cells these are; they may come from a transplant donor. The CDR3 region has the DNA TGTGCCAGCACCCCAAACAGGGGGGGGGCCAACGTCCTGACTTTC. It codes for CASTPNRGGANVLTF.